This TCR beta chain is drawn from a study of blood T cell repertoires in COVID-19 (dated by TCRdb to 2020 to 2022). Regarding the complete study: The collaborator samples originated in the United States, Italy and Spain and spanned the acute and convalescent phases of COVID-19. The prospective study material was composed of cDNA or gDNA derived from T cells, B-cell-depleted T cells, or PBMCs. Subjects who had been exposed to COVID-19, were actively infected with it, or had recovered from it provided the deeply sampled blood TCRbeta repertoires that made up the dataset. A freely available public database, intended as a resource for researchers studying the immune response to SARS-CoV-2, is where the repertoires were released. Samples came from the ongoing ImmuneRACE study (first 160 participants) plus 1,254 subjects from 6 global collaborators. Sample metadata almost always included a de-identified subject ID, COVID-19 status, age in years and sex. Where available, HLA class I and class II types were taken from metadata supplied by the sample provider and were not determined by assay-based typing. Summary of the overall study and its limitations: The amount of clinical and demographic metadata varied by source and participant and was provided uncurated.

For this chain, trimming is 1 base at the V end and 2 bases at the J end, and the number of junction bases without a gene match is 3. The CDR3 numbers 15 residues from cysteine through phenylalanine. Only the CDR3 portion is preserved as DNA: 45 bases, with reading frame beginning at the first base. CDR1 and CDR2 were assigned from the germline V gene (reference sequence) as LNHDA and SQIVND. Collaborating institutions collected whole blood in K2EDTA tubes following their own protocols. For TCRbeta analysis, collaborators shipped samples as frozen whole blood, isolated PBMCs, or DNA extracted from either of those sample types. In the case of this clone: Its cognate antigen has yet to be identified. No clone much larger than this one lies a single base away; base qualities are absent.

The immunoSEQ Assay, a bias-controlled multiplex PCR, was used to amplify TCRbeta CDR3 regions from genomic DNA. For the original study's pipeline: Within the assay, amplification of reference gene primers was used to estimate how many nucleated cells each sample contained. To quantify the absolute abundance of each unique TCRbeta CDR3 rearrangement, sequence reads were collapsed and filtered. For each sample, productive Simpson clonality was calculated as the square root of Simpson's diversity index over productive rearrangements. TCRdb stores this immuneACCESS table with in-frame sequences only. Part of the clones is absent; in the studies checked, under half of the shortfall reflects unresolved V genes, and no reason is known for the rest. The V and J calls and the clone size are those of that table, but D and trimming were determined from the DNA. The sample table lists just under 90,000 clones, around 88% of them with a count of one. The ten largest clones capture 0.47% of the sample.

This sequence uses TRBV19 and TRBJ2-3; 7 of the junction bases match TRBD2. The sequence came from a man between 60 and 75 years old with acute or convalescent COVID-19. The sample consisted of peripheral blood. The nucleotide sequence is TGTGCCAGTAGTATAGGGGGGGGATACACAGATACGCAGTATTTT. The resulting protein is CASSIGGGYTDTQYF.